A selection of T cell receptor beta chains follows, all from one sample in a study of T cells after posttransplantation cyclophosphamide. Produced via immunoSEQ multiplex PCR; TCRdb's table is partial and in-frame only. The table shows 8,500 to 9,500 clones, with 95% to 99% occurring only once. Sequencing was done on a sample of naive CD8+ T cells sorted from PBMCs. These receptors were obtained from a man between 50 and 59 years old in good health, CMV-negative, and a related stem cell transplant donor. The CDR3 runs from the conserved cysteine through the conserved F or W. The order of the fields is V gene, J gene, D gene, clone size, CDR3 DNA, CDR3 protein. D genes are given only for firm matches. Clone size, where shown, is once, few, many, or a class for clones that have expanded.

v_gene: TRBV7-7; j_gene: TRBJ1-1; d_gene: .; abundance: .; CDR3nt: TGTGCCAGCAGCCCAGGGGTGATCACTGAAGCTTTCTTT; CDR3aa: CASSPGVITEAFF
v_gene: TRBV4-1; j_gene: TRBJ1-6; d_gene: TRBD1; abundance: .; CDR3nt: TGCGCCAGCAGCCAAACCAGGGGGTATTCACCCCTCCACTTT; CDR3aa: CASSQTRGYSPLHF
v_gene: TRBV15; j_gene: TRBJ1-3; d_gene: .; abundance: .; CDR3nt: TGTGCCACCAGCAGTGCAGTGGTCGGAAACACCATATATTTT; CDR3aa: CATSSAVVGNTIYF
v_gene: TRBV21-1; j_gene: TRBJ2-7; d_gene: .; abundance: .; CDR3nt: TGTGCCAGCATTACGGGGGGTTCCTACGAGCAGTACTTC; CDR3aa: CASITGGSYEQYF
v_gene: TRBV23-1; j_gene: TRBJ1-3; d_gene: .; abundance: .; CDR3nt: TGCGCCAGCAGTCAAAAAGACACTCGCTCTGGAAACACCATATATTTT; CDR3aa: CASSQKDTRSGNTIYF
v_gene: TRBV9; j_gene: TRBJ2-2; d_gene: TRBD2; abundance: once; CDR3nt: TGTGCCAGCAGCGCCCGGACTAGCACCGGGGAGCTGTTTTTT; CDR3aa: CASSARTSTGELFF
v_gene: TRBV16; j_gene: TRBJ2-3; d_gene: TRBD2; abundance: .; CDR3nt: TGTGCCAGCAGCACTAGCGGGACGACAGATACGCAGTATTTT; CDR3aa: CASSTSGTTDTQYF
v_gene: TRBV13; j_gene: TRBJ2-3; d_gene: TRBD2; abundance: .; CDR3nt: TGTGCCAGCAGCCCCTCTAGCGGGAGGGCCGTGGATACGCAGTATTTT; CDR3aa: CASSPSSGRAVDTQYF
v_gene: TRBV7-9; j_gene: TRBJ1-1; d_gene: .; abundance: .; CDR3nt: TGTGCCAGCAGCCCAGGGAGGACTGAAGCTTTCTTT; CDR3aa: CASSPGRTEAFF
v_gene: TRBV2; j_gene: TRBJ2-2; d_gene: TRBD2; abundance: .; CDR3nt: TGTGCCAGCAGGTCAGCGGGGCTGAACACCGGGGAGCTGTTTTTT; CDR3aa: CASRSAGLNTGELFF
v_gene: TRBV7-8; j_gene: TRBJ2-7; d_gene: .; abundance: .; CDR3nt: TGTGCCAGCAGCTTACCGACAGGTTTTAGGGGAGACTCCTACGAGCAGTACTTC; CDR3aa: CASSLPTGFRGDSYEQYF
v_gene: TRBV9; j_gene: TRBJ2-5; d_gene: .; abundance: .; CDR3nt: TGTGCCAGCAGCGTAGATTTTGACAGACAAGAGACCCAGTACTTC; CDR3aa: CASSVDFDRQETQYF
v_gene: TRBV5-1; j_gene: TRBJ1-2; d_gene: .; abundance: .; CDR3nt: TGCGCCAGCAGCTTGCTCTCAGGCGGTGGCGGGGGGTTCTATGGCTACACCTTC; CDR3aa: CASSLLSGGGGGFYGYTF
v_gene: TRBV19; j_gene: TRBJ2-1; d_gene: TRBD2; abundance: .; CDR3nt: TGTGCCAGTAGTATCCTTAGCGGGAAGGGCCAGTTCTTC; CDR3aa: CASSILSGKGQFF
v_gene: TRBV27; j_gene: TRBJ1-5; d_gene: .; abundance: .; CDR3nt: TGTGCCAGCAGAACGGGGGGTAGCAATCAGCCCCAGCATTTT; CDR3aa: CASRTGGSNQPQHF
v_gene: TRBV7-2; j_gene: TRBJ2-1; d_gene: TRBD2; abundance: once; CDR3nt: TGTGCCAGCAGCTCCTTGGGACTAGCGGGGGCTGAGCAGTTCTTC; CDR3aa: CASSSLGLAGAEQFF
v_gene: TRBV5-6; j_gene: TRBJ2-2; d_gene: .; abundance: .; CDR3nt: TGTGCCAGCAGCCCCAGGGTTAACACCGGGGAGCTGTTTTTT; CDR3aa: CASSPRVNTGELFF
v_gene: TRBV7-7; j_gene: TRBJ2-1; d_gene: .; abundance: .; CDR3nt: TGTGCTAGCAGCTTGAGCGGCTACAATGAGCAGTTCTTC; CDR3aa: CASSLSGYNEQFF
v_gene: TRBV5-5; j_gene: TRBJ2-7; d_gene: .; abundance: .; CDR3nt: TGTGCCAGCAGCTGGACTTTTACACGATCCTACGAGCAGTACTTC; CDR3aa: CASSWTFTRSYEQYF
v_gene: TRBV27; j_gene: TRBJ2-2; d_gene: TRBD2; abundance: .; CDR3nt: TGTGCCAGCAGTTTGGGGACTAGCGGGAGAACCGGGGAGCTGTTTTTT; CDR3aa: CASSLGTSGRTGELFF
v_gene: TRBV11-2; j_gene: TRBJ2-1; d_gene: .; abundance: .; CDR3nt: TGTGCCAGCAGCTTAGGGACTCCCTACAATGAGCAGTTCTTC; CDR3aa: CASSLGTPYNEQFF
v_gene: TRBV5-8; j_gene: TRBJ2-1; d_gene: .; abundance: .; CDR3nt: TGTGCCAGCAGCTTGGGTAGGGGCCTAATCGCGGATGAGCAGTTCTTC; CDR3aa: CASSLGRGLIADEQFF
v_gene: TRBV12-5; j_gene: TRBJ2-7; d_gene: TRBD1; abundance: once; CDR3nt: TGTGCTAGTGGTTCCTCCGGGACAGGGACTATCGAGCAGTACTTC; CDR3aa: CASGSSGTGTIEQYF
v_gene: TRBV7-9; j_gene: TRBJ2-7; d_gene: .; abundance: .; CDR3nt: TGTGCCAGCAGCCCCACCGAAGGGGCAGGGCAGTACTTC; CDR3aa: CASSPTEGAGQYF
v_gene: TRBV4-1; j_gene: TRBJ2-7; d_gene: .; abundance: .; CDR3nt: TGCGCCAGCAGCCAAGAAGCTAGCGCCTCGCTTAACTACGAGCAGTACTTC; CDR3aa: CASSQEASASLNYEQYF
v_gene: TRBV9; j_gene: TRBJ1-2; d_gene: TRBD1; abundance: .; CDR3nt: TGTGCCAGCAGCGTAGGGGACAGGGCAACCTATGGCTACACCTTC; CDR3aa: CASSVGDRATYGYTF
v_gene: TRBV13; j_gene: TRBJ2-4; d_gene: .; abundance: once; CDR3nt: TGTGCCAGCAGCTTTAGTGGCATTCAGTACTTC; CDR3aa: CASSFSGIQYF
v_gene: TRBV7-2; j_gene: TRBJ1-1; d_gene: TRBD1; abundance: .; CDR3nt: TGTGCCAGCAGCTTAGGGGGACAGGGGGTTACTGAAGCTTTCTTT; CDR3aa: CASSLGGQGVTEAFF
v_gene: TRBV7-9; j_gene: TRBJ2-1; d_gene: TRBD1; abundance: .; CDR3nt: TGTGCCAGCAGCCCGCGACAGGGCCGCTCCTACAATGAGCAGTTCTTC; CDR3aa: CASSPRQGRSYNEQFF
v_gene: TRBV13; j_gene: TRBJ2-7; d_gene: .; abundance: once; CDR3nt: TGTGCCAGCAGCGCGATACAGGGAACCTACGAGCAGTACTTC; CDR3aa: CASSAIQGTYEQYF
v_gene: TRBV5-1; j_gene: TRBJ2-1; d_gene: TRBD2; abundance: .; CDR3nt: TGCGCCAGCAGCTTGGGCGGGGGCTCCTACAATGAGCAGTTCTTC; CDR3aa: CASSLGGGSYNEQFF
v_gene: TRBV7-2; j_gene: TRBJ2-3; d_gene: .; abundance: .; CDR3nt: TGTGCCAGCAGCTACATGGGCGGGGGCCTGAGCACAGATACGCAGTATTTT; CDR3aa: CASSYMGGGLSTDTQYF
v_gene: TRBV27; j_gene: TRBJ1-4; d_gene: .; abundance: .; CDR3nt: TGTGCCAGCAGTCTCCGGACACCTAATGAAAAACTGTTTTTT; CDR3aa: CASSLRTPNEKLFF
v_gene: TRBV18; j_gene: TRBJ2-3; d_gene: TRBD1; abundance: .; CDR3nt: TGTGCCAGCTCACCACCGGGCCCGTTATACAGGGGGCCGGCAGATACGCAGTATTTT; CDR3aa: CASSPPGPLYRGPADTQYF
v_gene: TRBV4-3; j_gene: TRBJ2-2; d_gene: TRBD1; abundance: .; CDR3nt: TGCGCCAGCAGCGGCGGACAGGGGATCACCGGGGAGCTGTTTTTT; CDR3aa: CASSGGQGITGELFF
v_gene: TRBV6-5; j_gene: TRBJ2-5; d_gene: .; abundance: .; CDR3nt: TGTGCCAGCAGTTACGAGGGCCGGTTCCAAGAGACCCAGTACTTC; CDR3aa: CASSYEGRFQETQYF
v_gene: TRBV6-1; j_gene: TRBJ1-1; d_gene: .; abundance: .; CDR3nt: TGTGCCAGCAGTGAATCTTTCTGGGAGCAATTAGGCCCTGAAGCTTTCTTT; CDR3aa: CASSESFWEQLGPEAFF
v_gene: TRBV7-9; j_gene: TRBJ1-2; d_gene: .; abundance: .; CDR3nt: TGTGCCAGCAGCTTAGAAGGACAGCTCTATGGCTACACCTTC; CDR3aa: CASSLEGQLYGYTF
v_gene: TRBV27; j_gene: TRBJ2-1; d_gene: .; abundance: .; CDR3nt: TGTGCCAGCAGTTTATACGGGGGGCGCGTCTACAATGAGCAGTTCTTC; CDR3aa: CASSLYGGRVYNEQFF
v_gene: TRBV27; j_gene: TRBJ2-1; d_gene: TRBD2; abundance: .; CDR3nt: TGTGCCAGCACGCCGGGGGGTATGTACAATGAGCAGTTCTTC; CDR3aa: CASTPGGMYNEQFF
v_gene: TRBV5-6; j_gene: TRBJ2-1; d_gene: .; abundance: .; CDR3nt: TGTGCCAGCAGCTATGACAGGAGCAATGAGCAGTTCTTC; CDR3aa: CASSYDRSNEQFF
v_gene: TRBV7-6; j_gene: TRBJ2-3; d_gene: .; abundance: .; CDR3nt: TGTGCCAGCAGCTTAGGCCGGACTAACACAGATACGCAGTATTTT; CDR3aa: CASSLGRTNTDTQYF